This passage covers 29 T cell receptor beta chains from one sample sequenced in a study of control samples from healthy donors and cancer patients (dated by TCRdb to 2020 to 2022). The protocol used for the library was the immunoSEQ multiplex PCR assay. The table comes from immuneACCESS by way of TCRdb, which keeps in-frame sequences with V and J called. Part of the clones is missing from these tables; in studies checked, under half for an unresolved V gene and the rest for unknown reasons. The sample records tens of thousands of clones, about 90% of which are singletons. The ten top clones hold approximately 11% of the sample. Sequencing input: PBMCs. The origin of the receptors is a woman aged 60 to 75 with lung cancer.

The sample holds one count of this clone. The chain recombines TRBV5-1 with TRBJ2-3, with 7 bases aligning to TRBD2. CDR1 and CDR2 from the germline V gene are SGHRS and YFSETQ. The CDR3 spans 15 residues. Unmatched junction bases numbered 3, after V lost 0 bases and J lost 2 bases. The chain's CDR3 is CASSLASGTTDTQYF. CDR3 DNA sequence: TGCGCCAGCAGCTTGGCTAGCGGAACCACAGATACGCAGTATTTT.

The chain's CDR3 is CASSPRSARTGGSYEQYF. The CDR3 DNA sequence: TGTGCCAGTAGCCCCAGATCCGCACGGACAGGGGGCTCCTACGAGCAGTACTTC. The chain links TRBV19 to TRBJ2-7; 10 positions agree with TRBD1. Per germline, CDR1 LNHDA and CDR2 SQIVND (reference sequence). The CDR3 totals 18 residues. V was pared by 6 bases and J by 0 bases, with 14 bases of the junction left unmatched. The full variable domain, completed using reference TRBV19 and TRBJ2-7, is DGGITQSPKYLFRKEGQNVTLSCEQNLNHDAMYWYRQDPGQGLRLIYYSQIVNDFQKGDIAEGYSVSREKKESFPLTVTSAQKNPTAFYLCASSPRSARTGGSYEQYFGPGTRLTVT.

This chain connects TRBV10-3 to TRBJ1-4; D unclear. The CDR3 is 15 amino acids. CDR1 is ENHRY and CDR2 is SYGVKD in the germline V gene. The germline V and J ends were trimmed by 0 bases and 8 bases, with 13 bases remaining between them. CDR3 sequence reads: CAISESKSFNEKLFF. The CDR3 DNA reads as TGTGCCATCAGTGAGTCGAAGAGTTTTAACGAAAAACTGTTTTTT.

This clone was observed a few times. The chain combines TRBV2 with TRBJ1-5; 7 bases are a match to TRBD1. The CDR3 runs 14 residues. The germline gives CDR1 SNHLY, CDR2 FYNNEI. The junction had 13 bases not matched to a gene; V was cut back by 10 bases and J by 7 bases. CDR3 residues: CATKQGRGWQPQHF. CDR3 sequence (DNA): TGTGCCACGAAACAGGGGAGGGGATGGCAGCCCCAGCATTTT.

The chain recombines TRBV4-1 with TRBJ2-1; D is perhaps TRBD1 or TRBD2 (5 bases each). Trimming removed 5 bases at V and 4 bases at J, with 21 bases between. CDR3 size: 17 residues. Looked up from germline, CDR1 is MGHRA and CDR2 is YSYEKL. This chain's CDR3 is CASSTSVARETYNEQFF. The CDR3 coding sequence is TGCGCCAGCAGCACATCGGTCGCCAGGGAGACTTACAATGAGCAGTTCTTC.

The V and J genes are TRBV27 and TRBJ2-1; D gene uncertain. This CDR3 region has 13 residues. CDR1 is MNHEY, CDR2 SMNVEV, per germline (reference sequence). V was trimmed by 2 bases and J by 8 bases, leaving 10 bases between them. CDR3 bases: TGTGCCAGCAGTTTAGAACGCGTGCATGAGCAGTTCTTC. Its protein is CASSLERVHEQFF.

This clone was seen just once. The chain joins TRBV6-1 to TRBJ2-3, with TRBD2 matching over 15 bases. The germline gives CDR1 MNHNS, CDR2 SASEGT. Trimming at V came to 3 bases and at J to 6 bases, leaving 4 bases not matched to a gene. The CDR3 consists of 16 residues. In DNA form, the CDR3 reads TGTGCCAGCAGTGACGCCGGGACTAGCGGGGGGGATACGCAGTATTTT. This translates into CASSDAGTSGGDTQYF.

The genes are TRBV9 and TRBJ2-7; 8 positions match TRBD2. V lost 0 bases, J lost 1 base, and 3 bases stayed unmatched. The CDR3 loop spans 15 amino acids. Per the germline V gene, CDR1 is SGDLS and CDR2 is YYNGEE. DNA of the CDR3: TGTGCCAGCAGCGTAGGACGGGGGGGGTCCTACGAGCAGTACTTC. This sequence encodes CASSVGRGGSYEQYF.

The J gene is TRBJ2-7, the V gene TRBV3-1 (or the pseudogene TRBV3-2); no reliable D call. This CDR3 has 13 amino acids. From germline, CDR1 is LGHDT and CDR2 YNNKEL (reference sequence). V lost 1 base and J lost 1, with 5 bases in between. The CDR3 DNA reads TGTGCCAGCAGCCAAGGTCGTTCCTACGAGCAGTACTTC. Protein sequence: CASSQGRSYEQYF.

The chain recombines TRBV19 with TRBJ2-5, with a possible D match to TRBD1 (7 bases). This CDR3 is built from 14 residues. Between the trimmed V and J ends, which lost 5 bases and 0 bases, there was a span of 10 bases. Germline V gives CDR1 LNHDA, CDR2 SQIVND (reference sequence). The CDR3 DNA reads TGTGCCAGTAGTCCAGGGGGGTACCAAGAGACCCAGTACTTC. It is translated as CASSPGGYQETQYF.

The rearrangement uses TRBV19 and TRBJ2-1; no definite D call. V lost 10 bases, J lost 3 bases, and 13 bases lay in between. This CDR3 contains 13 residues. Germline-derived CDR1 and CDR2 are LNHDA and SQIVND (reference sequence). CDR3 sequence reads: CATVGTYYNEQFF. The CDR3 nucleotides read TGTGCCACCGTCGGAACTTACTACAATGAGCAGTTCTTC.

The CDR3 DNA sequence: TGCGCCAGCATGGGGGGCGATGAGCAGTTCTTC. Amino acid sequence: CASMGGDEQFF. The chain couples TRBV4-1 to TRBJ2-1; perhaps D is TRBD1 or TRBD2 (6 bases each). The CDR3 length is 11 residues. CDR1 is MGHRA and CDR2 is YSYEKL in the germline V gene. The V end was cut by 7 bases, the J end by 8 bases, with 9 bases between.

This sequence joins TRBV7-6 and TRBJ1-5; D not certain. Germline CDR1 reads SGHVS; CDR2 reads FNYEAQ. This CDR3 has 12 residues. The V end was cut by 1 base, the J end by 8 bases, with 6 bases between. CDR3 in DNA: TGTGCCAGCAGCTTAGAGTCGGAGCCCCAGCATTTT. Its protein is CASSLESEPQHF.

J is TRBJ2-1 and V is TRBV28; 9 bases map to TRBD1. The V gene's germline CDR1 is MDHEN and CDR2 SYDVKM. J lost 7 bases, V lost 6 bases, and 16 bases had no gene match. This CDR3 contains 17 residues. The CDR3 region has the DNA TGTGCCAGCAGCCAAAGGCTGGGACAGGGCAGGGAAAATGAGCAGTTCTTC. Translating gives CASSQRLGQGRENEQFF.

The V gene is TRBV5-4, the J gene TRBJ2-1, with D tentatively TRBD1 (5 bases). The CDR3 sequence is 13 residues long. V gave up 4 bases and J gave up 5 bases, with 10 bases separating them. The germline V gene has CDR1 SGHNT and CDR2 YYREEE (reference sequence). The CDR3 nucleotides read TGTGCCAGCAGCCACGACAGAAACAATGAGCAGTTCTTC. This translates into CASSHDRNNEQFF.

The chain links TRBV19 to TRBJ1-5; TRBD1 aligns across 7 bases. Trimming removed 6 bases from V and 2 bases from J; junction bases left unmatched: 7. This CDR3 is built from 15 residues. Germline lookup yields CDR1 LNHDA and CDR2 SQIVND (reference sequence). CDR3 in DNA: TGTGCCAGTAGGGCCCGACAGGGTGGCAATCAGCCCCAGCATTTT. Translated, it gives CASRARQGGNQPQHF.

The chain employs TRBV6-1 and TRBJ2-7, with 8 bases identical to TRBD2. Per the germline V gene, CDR1 is MNHNS and CDR2 is SASEGT. Trimming took 2 bases from V and 3 from J; bases not matched to a gene: 9. This CDR3 comprises 16 residues. The CDR3 DNA is TGTGCCAGCAGTGAACGTGAAACGGGAGGGGGCTACGAGCAGTACTTC. It specifies CASSERETGGGYEQYF.

The chain employs TRBV14 and TRBJ1-6, with a tentative D call TRBD1 (5 bases). The CDR3 loop spans 15 amino acids. V gave up 5 bases and J gave up 7 bases, with 15 bases separating them. The germline CDR1 and CDR2 sequences are SGHDN and FVKESK. CDR3 residues: CASSAPGTGNSPLHF. In DNA, the CDR3 is TGTGCCAGCAGCGCACCCGGGACGGGCAATTCACCCCTCCACTTT.

Here the CDR3 reads CASSLASSGTYEQYF. CDR3 DNA sequence: TGCGCCAGCAGCTTGGCCTCTAGCGGAACCTACGAGCAGTACTTC. V is TRBV5-1 and J is TRBJ2-7, with 7 bases aligning to TRBD2. Unmatched junction bases numbered 5, after V lost 0 bases and J lost 2 bases. Germline CDR1 SGHRS, CDR2 YFSETQ. The CDR3 loop spans 15 amino acids.

The sample holds a few counts of this clone. The V gene is TRBV2, the J gene TRBJ2-1; the match to TRBD1 covers 10 bases. Germline trimming cut 8 bases from V and 2 bases from J; bases unmatched to any gene: 6. The CDR3 is made up of 15 amino acids. Germline lookup yields CDR1 SNHLY and CDR2 FYNNEI. This CDR3 reads CASRSDRGTYNEQFF. CDR3 coding DNA: TGTGCCAGCCGATCGGACAGGGGGACCTACAATGAGCAGTTCTTC.

The rearrangement uses TRBV9 and TRBJ2-1, with 8 bases that match TRBD2. This CDR3 has 17 amino acids. Germline CDR1 SGDLS, CDR2 YYNGEE. With V trimmed by 3 bases and J by 1 base, 9 bases remained unmatched. The CDR3 region is CASSEKGLVGSYNEQFF. The CDR3 DNA follows: TGTGCCAGCAGCGAAAAGGGACTAGTGGGTTCCTACAATGAGCAGTTCTTC.

CDR3 amino acids: CASTGRGASTDTQYF. The CDR3 nucleotides are TGCGCCAGCACGGGGCGGGGGGCGAGCACAGATACGCAGTATTTT. V usage is TRBV5-1 and J usage is TRBJ2-3; 8 bases are a match to TRBD2. J was trimmed by 0 bases and V by 6 bases; bases with no gene match: 6. CDR3 length: 15 amino acids. Germline V gene sequence: CDR1 SGHRS, CDR2 YFSETQ.

The chain uses TRBV27 and TRBJ2-3; TRBD2 might be the D (6 bases). This CDR3 is built from 16 residues. Per the germline V gene, CDR1 is MNHEY and CDR2 is SMNVEV (reference sequence). The V end lost 0 bases, the J end lost 0 bases, and 10 bases lay between the germline ends. CDR3 nucleotides: TGTGCCAGCAGTTTATCGCCCAGCGGGAGCACAGATACGCAGTATTTT. It specifies CASSLSPSGSTDTQYF.

This chain connects TRBV10-2 to TRBJ2-6; 8 nucleotides match TRBD1. Germline V gene sequence: CDR1 WSHSY, CDR2 SAAADI. The CDR3 extends over 19 amino acids. J gave up 0 bases and V 3 bases, and 10 bases lay outside the gene matches. The DNA of the CDR3 is TGCGCCAGCAGTGATCCGGGACAGGTCTCAAGCTCTGGGGCCAACGTCCTGACTTTC. Protein product: CASSDPGQVSSSGANVLTF.

V gene TRBV29-1 combines with J gene TRBJ2-6; D not resolved. Germline CDR1 is SQVTM and CDR2 is ANQGSEA. The germline V and J ends were trimmed by 4 bases and 2 bases, with 3 bases remaining between them. The CDR3 spans 12 residues. Here the CDR3 DNA reads TGCAGCGTTGCGACTGGGGCCAACGTCCTGACTTTC. Translating it yields CSVATGANVLTF.

The genes are TRBV13 and TRBJ1-1; D unresolved. Germline-derived CDR1 and CDR2 are PRHDT and FYEKMQ (reference sequence). V gave up 5 bases and J gave up 8 bases, with 15 bases separating them. The CDR3 length is 13 residues. CDR3 in DNA: TGTGCCAGCAGCCCCCTCGGGCTCAGAGAAGCTTTCTTT. This encodes CASSPLGLREAFF.

The chain employs TRBV30 and TRBJ2-7, with no clear D. V was trimmed by 0 bases and J by 4 bases, leaving 13 bases between them. Germline V gene sequence: CDR1 GTSNPN, CDR2 SVGIG (reference sequence). This CDR3 contains 14 residues. The CDR3 protein is CAWSVSHSYYEQYF. CDR3 DNA sequence: TGTGCCTGGAGTGTAAGTCACAGTTATTACGAGCAGTACTTC.

The genes are TRBV15 and TRBJ2-7; TRBD1 might be the D (5 bases). Between the trimmed V and J ends, which lost 0 bases and 2 bases, there was a span of 8 bases. This CDR3 region has 14 residues. The germline V gene encodes CDR1 LNHNV and CDR2 YYDKDF (reference sequence). The CDR3 sequence: CATSRDQGPYEQYF. The CDR3 DNA reads as TGTGCCACCAGCAGAGATCAGGGCCCCTACGAGCAGTACTTC.

V and J are TRBV18 and TRBJ1-2, with 8 bases identical to TRBD1. Trimming removed 3 bases from V and 2 bases from J; junction bases left unmatched: 5. CDR1 and CDR2 (germline): KGHSH, LQKENI. The CDR3 totals 15 residues. CDR3 DNA: TGTGCCAGCTCACCGAGGACAGGGACGAACTATGGCTACACCTTC. As protein: CASSPRTGTNYGYTF. Full variable domain (missing parts from reference TRBV18 and TRBJ1-2): NAGVMQNPRHLVRRRGQEARLRCSPMKGHSHVYWYRQLPEEGLKFMVYLQKENIIDESGMPKERFSAEFPKEGPSILRIQQVVRGDSAAYFCASSPRTGTNYGYTFGSGTRLTVV.